The entry below gives a single TCR beta chain sequence along with its context. The sample contains more than one DNA sequence encoding this CDR3. The germline gives CDR1 SGHAT, CDR2 FQNNGV. J gave up 0 bases and V 1 base, and 5 bases lay outside the gene matches. The CDR3 has 16 amino acids. Original data processing: Using reference gene primer amplification, nucleated cell counts were estimated. The protocol was immunoSEQ multiplex PCR, while the TCRdb copy is restricted to in-frame clones and leaves out a portion. Clone size and V and J calls were adopted from that table, with D and trimming inferred from the DNA. The table shows about 190,000 clones, with just under 80% occurring only once. This record comes from a study of blood T cell repertoires in COVID-19. The wider study: Samples of COVID-19 (acute and convalescent) were obtained from the United States, Italy and Spain.

The sequence derives from an elderly woman with active or convalescent COVID-19. The sample consisted of peripheral blood. This chain uses TRBV11-2 with TRBJ2-5; 7 positions agree with TRBD2. CDR3 nucleotides: TGTGCCAGCAGCTTAGTTGGGGGGGGGAACCAAGAGACCCAGTACTTC. Its translation: CASSLVGGGNQETQYF.